A single sample is the source of the 20 T cell receptor beta chains below, sequenced in a study of blood T cell repertoires in COVID-19. Libraries were prepared by immunoSEQ multiplex PCR; TCRdb keeps only in-frame clonotypes and omits some of them. The sample consists of 200,000 to 250,000 clones, 82% of them appearing once. The sequenced material came from peripheral blood. These receptors all stem from a woman aged 80 or over with COVID-19, enrolled during active disease.

The V call is TRBV3-1 (or the pseudogene TRBV3-2), the J call TRBJ2-7; 11 bases are shared with TRBD2. CDR1 and CDR2 from the germline V gene are LGHDT and YNNKEL (reference sequence). Trimming removed 0 bases from V and 2 bases from J; junction bases left unmatched: 27. The CDR3 runs to 24 residues. CDR3 in DNA: TGTGCCAGCAGCCAAGAACGGACAGCCACCCCCGCGGGCCTAGCGGGAGGCCCCCCCTACGAGCAGTACTTC. Residues: CASSQERTATPAGLAGGPPYEQYF.

This chain links TRBV19 with TRBJ2-3, with D tentatively TRBD1 (7 bases). The length of the CDR3 is 16 residues. CDR1 LNHDA and CDR2 SQIVND come from the germline V gene (reference sequence). The V end lost 7 bases, the J end lost 0 bases, and 17 bases lay between the germline ends. In DNA form, the CDR3 reads TGTGCCAGTATCATGAGGGGGGACAGCAGCACAGATACGCAGTATTTT. Its protein product is CASIMRGDSSTDTQYF.

V is TRBV4-1 and J is TRBJ2-2; a possible D gene is TRBD1 (6 bases). Looked up from germline, CDR1 is MGHRA and CDR2 is YSYEKL. The CDR3 is made up of 15 amino acids. V was shortened by 2 bases and J by 5 bases, with 12 bases between the two germline ends. CDR3 loop: CASSQYPQGTGELFF. The DNA for the CDR3 is TGCGCCAGCAGCCAATACCCTCAGGGGACCGGGGAGCTGTTTTTT.

This clone was seen a few times. The chain couples TRBV6-2 or TRBV6-3 to TRBJ2-7; 9 bases match TRBD2. Germline trimming cut 4 bases from V and 2 bases from J; bases unmatched to any gene: 6. Germline V CDR1 and CDR2: MNHEY, SVGEGT. The CDR3 totals 15 residues. CDR3 amino acids: CASSSEREAPYEQYF. The CDR3 nucleotides are TGTGCCAGCAGTTCTGAGCGGGAGGCCCCCTACGAGCAGTACTTC.

The CDR3 bases are TGTGCCAGCAGTTCTCCAGGGACAACAAACTATGGCTACACCTTC. This sequence encodes CASSSPGTTNYGYTF. The rearrangement links TRBV28 to TRBJ1-2; weak D call: TRBD1 (6 bases). The CDR3 is 15 residues long. V lost 4 bases and J 2 bases, leaving 14 bases between the germline ends. Looked up from germline, CDR1 is MDHEN and CDR2 is SYDVKM.

This clone was seen only once. This chain links TRBV30 with TRBJ2-1; 12 bases match TRBD2. The CDR3 loop spans 16 amino acids. The V gene's germline CDR1 is GTSNPN and CDR2 SVGIG (reference sequence). J was trimmed by 0 bases and V by 3 bases; bases with no gene match: 3. The CDR3 region is CAWRPTSGSSYNEQFF. DNA for the CDR3: TGTGCCTGGAGACCGACTAGCGGGAGCTCCTACAATGAGCAGTTCTTC. The full variable domain, its missing parts supplied by reference TRBV30 and TRBJ2-1, is SQTIHQWPATLVQPVGSPLSLECTVEGTSNPNLYWYRQAAGRGLQLLFYSVGIGQISSEVPQNLSASRPQDRQFILSSKKLLLSDSGFYLCAWRPTSGSSYNEQFFGPGTRLTVL.

The chain's CDR3 is CASSDSGSPLHF. CDR3 nucleotides: TGTGCCAGCAGCGACTCGGGGTCACCCCTCCACTTT. The rearrangement uses TRBV7-2 and TRBJ1-6; D unresolved. This CDR3 spans 12 amino acids. The V end was cut by 5 bases, the J end by 10 bases, with 9 bases between. The germline V gene encodes CDR1 SGHTA and CDR2 FQGNSA.

This sequence joins TRBV4-2 and TRBJ2-2; TRBD2 agrees at 7 bases. CDR1 and CDR2 (germline): LGHNA, YNFKEQ. The CDR3 extends over 16 amino acids. V lost 4 bases and J lost 4; bases outside the gene matches: 9. The CDR3 loop is CASSRGGGGPTGELFF. CDR3 bases: TGTGCCAGCAGCCGCGGCGGGGGAGGGCCCACCGGGGAGCTGTTTTTT.

This clone was seen only once. Different DNA sequences within this sample yield the same CDR3. This rearrangement joins TRBV7-9 to TRBJ1-5; D is unclear. The germline V gene encodes CDR1 SEHNR and CDR2 FQNEAQ (reference sequence). V gave up 5 bases and J gave up 5 bases, with 7 bases separating them. This CDR3 has 12 amino acids. The CDR3 sequence is CASSPGDQPQHF. The CDR3 DNA reads TGTGCCAGCAGCCCCGGTGATCAGCCCCAGCATTTT.

V is TRBV18 and J is TRBJ2-7, with TRBD2 as a possible D gene (5 bases). V was clipped by 4 bases and J by 3 bases, with 10 bases between them. CDR3 length: 13 amino acids. Germline CDR1 KGHSH, CDR2 LQKENI. The CDR3 DNA reads as TGTGCCAGCTCACGGGAACGGGACTACGAGCAGTACTTC. Its protein is CASSRERDYEQYF. Full variable domain (remainder filled in from reference TRBV18 and TRBJ2-7): NAGVMQNPRHLVRRRGQEARLRCSPMKGHSHVYWYRQLPEEGLKFMVYLQKENIIDESGMPKERFSAEFPKEGPSILRIQQVVRGDSAAYFCASSRERDYEQYFGPGTRLTVT.

The chain carries TRBV4-1 and TRBJ2-5; D perhaps matches TRBD2 (5 bases). Germline CDR1 reads MGHRA; CDR2 reads YSYEKL. The length of the CDR3 is 16 residues. Trimming left V 0 bases short and J 2 bases short, with 13 bases between. Written as DNA, the CDR3 is TGCGCCAGCAGCCAAGATTTACAAGCGGTACAAGAGACCCAGTACTTC. Residues: CASSQDLQAVQETQYF.

The J gene is TRBJ2-1, the V gene TRBV27; D might be TRBD1 (6 bases). The CDR3 runs 18 residues. Germline loops: CDR1 MNHEY, CDR2 SMNVEV (reference sequence). Trimming pared 4 bases from V and 0 bases from J, leaving 19 bases between. In DNA form, the CDR3 reads TGTGCCAGCAGTTCCCTCTCAGGGGCGAGTGGCTCCTACAATGAGCAGTTCTTC. It encodes CASSSLSGASGSYNEQFF.

J is TRBJ2-7 and V is TRBV5-4, with D maybe TRBD2 (6 bases). The CDR3 contains 16 residues. Germline V gives CDR1 SGHNT, CDR2 YYREEE (reference sequence). The V gene lost 0 bases and the J gene lost 0 bases, with 13 bases spanning the gap. The CDR3 protein is CASSLGGVVSSYEQYF. The CDR3 region has the DNA TGTGCCAGCAGCTTGGGGGGGGTAGTCAGCTCCTACGAGCAGTACTTC.

This chain connects TRBV28 to TRBJ1-1; 8 bases line up with TRBD1. V trimming: 9 bases; J trimming: 8 bases; junction bases outside the gene matches: 8. This CDR3 is 12 amino acids long. Per the germline V gene, CDR1 is MDHEN and CDR2 is SYDVKM. The CDR3 loop reads CASRSGTGEAFF. For the CDR3, the DNA is TGTGCCAGTCGATCCGGGACAGGAGAAGCTTTCTTT.

This chain links TRBV4-1 with TRBJ2-1, with a weak D call TRBD2 (6 bases). Trimming shortened V by 3 bases and J by 10 bases, and 16 bases separated the two germline ends. Germline V lookup: CDR1 MGHRA, CDR2 YSYEKL. The CDR3 consists of 14 residues. The CDR3, as DNA: TGCGCCAGCAGCCAGGACTGGAGGGTGTGGGAGCAGTTCTTC. It encodes CASSQDWRVWEQFF.

The genes are TRBV7-3 and TRBJ2-1, with 7 bases lining up with TRBD2. CDR3 length: 15 residues. In germline, CDR1 is SGHTA, CDR2 FQGTGA. V was pared by 5 bases and J by 5 bases, with 9 bases of the junction left unmatched. The CDR3 sequence: CASSQGAGDHNEQFF. DNA of the CDR3: TGTGCCAGCAGCCAGGGCGCGGGGGACCACAATGAGCAGTTCTTC.

This chain joins TRBV3-1 (or the pseudogene TRBV3-2) and TRBJ2-7; 7 bases map to TRBD1. The length of the CDR3 is 15 residues. With 0 bases clipped from V and 3 bases from J, the junction kept 5 bases outside the gene matches. Germline V gene lookup returns CDR1 LGHDT and CDR2 YNNKEL (reference sequence). The CDR3 DNA sequence: TGTGCCAGCAGCCAAGATAAGTCAGGGGGCTACGAGCAGTACTTC. It yields the protein CASSQDKSGGYEQYF.

The rearrangement uses TRBV5-1 and TRBJ1-2; perhaps TRBD1 as D (6 bases). The CDR3 totals 15 residues. With 4 bases removed from V and 2 bases from J, the gap between germline ends came to 15 bases. In germline, CDR1 is SGHRS, CDR2 YFSETQ. The CDR3 DNA follows: TGCGCCAGCAGCCGGGGGGGACAAGGAAACTATGGCTACACCTTC. This sequence encodes CASSRGGQGNYGYTF.

The rearrangement uses TRBV11-3 and TRBJ2-1; D is possibly TRBD2 (6 bases). The V end was cut by 4 bases, the J end by 2 bases, with 12 bases between. Germline assignment: CDR1 SGHNT and CDR2 YENEEA. The CDR3 is made up of 15 amino acids. The CDR3: CASSSGRGTYNEQFF. Written as DNA, the CDR3 is TGTGCCAGCAGCTCAGGGCGCGGGACCTACAATGAGCAGTTCTTC.

About this clone: The junction does not match germline at one end; this may be a read error. This sequence joins TRBV28 and TRBJ1-5, with a tentative D call TRBD1 (5 bases). This CDR3 has 14 amino acids. Germline V lookup: CDR1 MDHEN, CDR2 SYDVKM. CDR3 coding DNA: TGTGCCAGCATCCCCTCATTGGGCCAGGGATCGGGTAATTTT. Its protein product is CASIPSLGQGSGNF.